The present T cell receptor beta chain was sequenced within a study of high-grade serous ovarian cancer treatment subgroups (dated by TCRdb to the early 2020s). As for the study more broadly: Sequencing yielded a mean of about 15,000 reads and approximately 7,000 unique TCR beta rearrangements per sample. The study examined TCR beta repertoires in high-grade serous ovarian cancer patients who were grouped under a laparoscopic triage algorithm by complete gross resection or by neoadjuvant chemotherapy response. One primary tumor sample and two metastatic tumor samples were collected from each patient, for a total of around 90 samples. The approximately 30-patient cohort included roughly ten patients with no residual disease after primary surgery (R0), roughly ten excellent NACT responders, and roughly ten poor NACT responders. The full study reports these points: Tumors from the same patient had repertoire similarity ranging from about 0.1 to 0.79, while tumors from different patients showed almost no similarity. Spatial information was not captured by bulk tumor TCR sequencing, so insight into HGSC tumor complexity and diversity was limited. TCR repertoire analyses focused on CDR3; CDR1 and CDR2 were not analyzed. TCR clonal relatedness showed a positive correlation with neoantigen level and a trend toward positive correlation with copy number variation and mutation load from whole-genome sequencing.

The approximately 100 tumor samples underwent high-throughput TCR profiling using ImmunoSEQ. The study's own analysis went as follows. Repertoire diversity metrics included richness (unique productive sequences), clonality, evenness and relatedness; Bhattacharyya coefficient assessed similarity between samples. Conclusions stayed consistent in a sensitivity analysis that left out TCRs with fewer than two reads. Entries here come from immuneACCESS through TCRdb and include only in-frame sequences with V and J called. Some clones fail to appear in such tables; in the studies checked, an unresolved V gene covers under half of the shortfall, and the cause of the remainder is unknown. V and J calls and clone size are copied from that table; D and trimming were computed from the DNA. The sample's own table lists 50 to 65 clones. Note on this clone: No antigen is known for it. Per-nucleotide qualities are absent, and no much larger clonotype sits a single base away.

A distance of 14 bases separates the germline ends of V and J, which lose 5 bases and 9 bases respectively. The CDR3 measures 14 amino acids from cysteine to phenylalanine. Only the CDR3 part of the read is kept: 42 bases, read in frame from the first base. CDR1 is given as MRHNA and CDR2 as SNTAGT, both from the germline V gene. Tumor samples were obtained before definitive surgery or chemotherapy. Genomic DNA was extracted by the MD Anderson Biospecimen Extraction Resource, and TCR sequencing was done by the MD Anderson Cancer Genomics Laboratory. The source material was tumor tissue. This receptor was obtained from a human donor with high-grade serous ovarian cancer. Here the chain combines TRBV6-4 and TRBJ1-6; the D gene is unclear. The CDR3 region has the sequence CASSTGKSGSPLHF. The bases read TGTGCCAGCAGTACGGGGAAGTCTGGTTCACCCCTCCACTTT.